The source of this T cell receptor beta chain is a study of blood T cell repertoires in COVID-19. At the level of the study: Samples came from the United States, Italy and Spain, spanning acute and convalescent COVID-19. PBMCs, B-cell-depleted T cells, or T cells provided the cDNA or gDNA that made up the material.

Original handling: Quantification of nucleated cells was approximated via reference gene primer amplification. TCRdb keeps only in-frame clones here, not all; method: immunoSEQ multiplex PCR. Clone size and V and J calls were adopted from that table, with D and trimming inferred from the DNA. Of around 100,000 clones in the sample, about 83% were seen once. This CDR3 region has 16 residues. Germline trimming cut 5 bases from V and 8 bases from J; bases unmatched to any gene: 9. Germline lookup yields CDR1 MNHEY and CDR2 SMNVEV (reference sequence). The V call is TRBV27, the J call TRBJ2-3; the match to TRBD2 covers 14 bases. The sequenced sample consisted of peripheral blood. This receptor was taken from a human donor in a cohort sampled during active COVID-19. CDR3 DNA: TGTGCCAGCAGTGCCTCCGGGACTAGCGGGAGTAGTACGCAGTATTTT. Protein: CASSASGTSGSSTQYF.